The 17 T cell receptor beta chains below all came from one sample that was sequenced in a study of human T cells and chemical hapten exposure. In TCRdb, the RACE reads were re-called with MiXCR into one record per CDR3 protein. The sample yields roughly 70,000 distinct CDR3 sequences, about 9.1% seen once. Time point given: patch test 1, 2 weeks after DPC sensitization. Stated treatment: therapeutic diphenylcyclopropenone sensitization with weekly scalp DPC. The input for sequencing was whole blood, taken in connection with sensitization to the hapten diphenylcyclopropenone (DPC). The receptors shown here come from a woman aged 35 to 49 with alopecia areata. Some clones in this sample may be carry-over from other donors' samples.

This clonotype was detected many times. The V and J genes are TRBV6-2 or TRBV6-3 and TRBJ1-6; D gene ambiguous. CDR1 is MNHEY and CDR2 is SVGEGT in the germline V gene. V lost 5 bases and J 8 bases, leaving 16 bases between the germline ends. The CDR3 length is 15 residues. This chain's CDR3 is CASSIPGARDSPLHF. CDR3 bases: TGTGCCAGCAGTATTCCGGGCGCAAGGGATTCACCCCTCCACTTT.

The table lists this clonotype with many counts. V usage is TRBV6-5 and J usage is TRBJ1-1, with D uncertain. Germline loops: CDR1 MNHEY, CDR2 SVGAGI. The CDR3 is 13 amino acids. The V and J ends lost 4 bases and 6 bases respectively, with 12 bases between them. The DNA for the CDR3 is TGTGCCAGCAGTTTATATCAGATAGCTGAAGCTTTCTTT. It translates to CASSLYQIAEAFF.

In DNA, the CDR3 is TGTGCCAGCAGCCAAGAGTGGGGGGACTATGGCTACACCTTC. Its protein product is CASSQEWGDYGYTF. The chain carries TRBV3-1 and TRBJ1-2; tentative D call: TRBD1 (5 bases). V lost 0 bases and J 3 bases, leaving 8 bases between the germline ends. Germline CDR1 reads LGHDT; CDR2 reads YNNKEL (reference sequence). The CDR3 runs to 14 residues.

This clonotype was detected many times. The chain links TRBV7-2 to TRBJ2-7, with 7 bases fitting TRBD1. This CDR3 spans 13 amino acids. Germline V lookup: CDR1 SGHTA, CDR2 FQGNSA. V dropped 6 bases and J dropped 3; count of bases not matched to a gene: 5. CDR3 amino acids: CASSSNRGYEQYF. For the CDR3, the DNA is TGTGCCAGCAGTTCCAACAGGGGCTACGAGCAGTACTTC.

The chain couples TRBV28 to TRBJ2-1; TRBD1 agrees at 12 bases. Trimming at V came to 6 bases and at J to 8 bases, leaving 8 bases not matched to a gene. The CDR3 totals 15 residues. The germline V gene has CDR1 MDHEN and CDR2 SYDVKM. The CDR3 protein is CASSYGTGGWDEQFF. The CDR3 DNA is TGTGCCAGCAGCTACGGGACAGGGGGCTGGGATGAGCAGTTCTTC.

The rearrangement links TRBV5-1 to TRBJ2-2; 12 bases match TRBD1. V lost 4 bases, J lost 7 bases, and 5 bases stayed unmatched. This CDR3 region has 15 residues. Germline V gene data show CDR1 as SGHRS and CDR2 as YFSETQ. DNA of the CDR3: TGCGCCAGCAGCCAGGGACAGGGGGCAAACGGGGAGCTGTTTTTT. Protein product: CASSQGQGANGELFF.

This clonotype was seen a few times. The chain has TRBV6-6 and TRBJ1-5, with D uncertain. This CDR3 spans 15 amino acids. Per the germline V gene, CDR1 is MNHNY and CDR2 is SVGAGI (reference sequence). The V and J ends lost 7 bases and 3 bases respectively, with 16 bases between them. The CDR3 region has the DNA TGTGCCAGCATCGACTCCCCCGCCAACAATCAGCCCCAGCATTTT. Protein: CASIDSPANNQPQHF.

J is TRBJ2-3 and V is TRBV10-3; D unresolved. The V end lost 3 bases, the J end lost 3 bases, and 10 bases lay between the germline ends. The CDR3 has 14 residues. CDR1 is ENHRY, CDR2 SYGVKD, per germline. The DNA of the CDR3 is TGTGCCATCAGTGAATCCTCTGGGACAGATACGCAGTATTTT. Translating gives CAISESSGTDTQYF.

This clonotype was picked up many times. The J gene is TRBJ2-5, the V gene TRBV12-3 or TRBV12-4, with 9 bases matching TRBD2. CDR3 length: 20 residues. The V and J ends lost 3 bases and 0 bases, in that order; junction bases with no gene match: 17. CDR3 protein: CASSLGTPLRLAEDQETQYF. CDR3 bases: TGTGCCAGCAGTTTGGGCACCCCTCTCCGACTAGCGGAAGACCAAGAGACCCAGTACTTC.

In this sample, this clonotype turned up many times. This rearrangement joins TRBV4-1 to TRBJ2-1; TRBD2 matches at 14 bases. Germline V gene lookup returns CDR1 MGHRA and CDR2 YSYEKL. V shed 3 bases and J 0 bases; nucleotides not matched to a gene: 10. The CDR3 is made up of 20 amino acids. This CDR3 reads CASSHIGLAGGPSSYNEQFF. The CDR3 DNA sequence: TGCGCCAGCAGCCATATAGGACTAGCGGGGGGCCCGAGCTCCTACAATGAGCAGTTCTTC.

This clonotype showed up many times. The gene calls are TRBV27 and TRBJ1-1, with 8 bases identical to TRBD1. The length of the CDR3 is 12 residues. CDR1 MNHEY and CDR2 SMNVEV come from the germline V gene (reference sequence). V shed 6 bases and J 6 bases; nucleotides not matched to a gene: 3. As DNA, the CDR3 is TGTGCCAGCAGCACAGGGGGGTCTGAAGCTTTCTTT. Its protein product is CASSTGGSEAFF.

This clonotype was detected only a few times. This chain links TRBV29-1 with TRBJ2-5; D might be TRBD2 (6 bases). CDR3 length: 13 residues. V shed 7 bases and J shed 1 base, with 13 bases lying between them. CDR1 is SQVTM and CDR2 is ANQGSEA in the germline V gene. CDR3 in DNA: TGCAGCGGGGGGGACCGCGTCCAAGAGACCCAGTACTTC. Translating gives CSGGDRVQETQYF.

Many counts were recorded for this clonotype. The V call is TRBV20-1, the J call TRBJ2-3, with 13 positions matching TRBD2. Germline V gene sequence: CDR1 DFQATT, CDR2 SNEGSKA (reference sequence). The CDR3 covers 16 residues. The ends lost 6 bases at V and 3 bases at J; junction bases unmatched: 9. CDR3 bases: TGCAGTGCCCGGCGACTAGCGGGGGGCCAGACAGATACGCAGTATTTT. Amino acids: CSARRLAGGQTDTQYF.

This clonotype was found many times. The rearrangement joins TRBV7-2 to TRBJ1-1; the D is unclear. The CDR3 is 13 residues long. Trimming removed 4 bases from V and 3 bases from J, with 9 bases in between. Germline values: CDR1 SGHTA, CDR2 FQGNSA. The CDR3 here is CASSSRDYTEAFF. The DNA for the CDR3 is TGTGCCAGCAGCTCGAGAGACTACACTGAAGCTTTCTTT.

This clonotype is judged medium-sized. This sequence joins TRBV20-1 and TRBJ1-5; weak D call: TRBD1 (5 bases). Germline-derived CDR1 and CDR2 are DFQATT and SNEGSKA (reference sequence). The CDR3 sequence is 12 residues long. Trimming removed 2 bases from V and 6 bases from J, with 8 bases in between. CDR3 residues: CSARRGGQPQHF. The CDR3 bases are TGCAGTGCTAGAAGGGGAGGTCAGCCCCAGCATTTT.

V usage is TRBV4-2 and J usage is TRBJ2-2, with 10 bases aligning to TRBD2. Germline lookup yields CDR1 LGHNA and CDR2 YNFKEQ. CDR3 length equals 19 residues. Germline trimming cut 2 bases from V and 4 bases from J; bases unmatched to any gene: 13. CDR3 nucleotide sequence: TGTGCCAGCAGCCAACCAACCTCCCTAGCGGGGGTTGCCACCGGGGAGCTGTTTTTT. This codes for CASSQPTSLAGVATGELFF.

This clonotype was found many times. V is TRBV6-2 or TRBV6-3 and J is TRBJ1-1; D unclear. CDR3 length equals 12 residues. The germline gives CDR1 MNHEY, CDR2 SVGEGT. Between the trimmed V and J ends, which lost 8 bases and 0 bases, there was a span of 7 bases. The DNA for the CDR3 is TGTGCCAGCGGTACCATGAACACTGAAGCTTTCTTT. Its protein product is CASGTMNTEAFF.